One and the same sample provided the 21 T cell receptor beta chains below, sequenced in a study of T cells in Graves' hyperthyroidism and ophthalmopathy. Authors of the study amplified TCR beta CDR3 regions from RNA transcripts. RT-PCR in the first round (using the HTBI primer set) targeted the TCR CDR3. Using its own MiXCR run on the multiplex PCR reads, TCRdb lists one record per CDR3 protein. The table shows over 350,000 distinct CDR3 sequences, with roughly 14% occurring only once. The sample taken for sequencing was blood. Every receptor here comes from a man between 18 and 35 years old with Graves' ophthalmopathy.

The gene calls are TRBV12-3 or TRBV12-4 and TRBJ1-5; TRBD1 is a possible D gene (5 bases). The V gene lost 4 bases and the J gene lost 1 base, with 8 bases spanning the gap. The CDR3 extends over 14 amino acids. CDR3: CASSSDRSNQPQHF. The CDR3 DNA is TGTGCCAGCAGTTCCGACAGAAGCAATCAGCCCCAGCATTTT.

The chain uses TRBV7-9 and TRBJ1-1, with 8 bases fitting TRBD1. V dropped 1 base and J dropped 6; count of bases not matched to a gene: 4. Germline V gene lookup returns CDR1 SEHNR and CDR2 FQNEAQ (reference sequence). The CDR3 is made up of 14 amino acids. CDR3 sequence: CASSLEQGASEAFF. CDR3 coding DNA: TGTGCCAGCAGCTTAGAGCAGGGGGCCTCTGAAGCTTTCTTT.

This clonotype was picked up many times. For the CDR3, the DNA is TGTGCCAGCAGACAGGGGTCCGGGATTACTGACACAGATACGCAGTATTTT. It codes for CASRQGSGITDTDTQYF. The chain links TRBV7-3 to TRBJ2-3; 7 positions match TRBD1. Germline-derived CDR1 and CDR2 are SGHTA and FQGTGA. J lost 2 bases, V lost 6 bases, and 14 bases had no gene match. This CDR3 is 17 amino acids long. Full variable domain (missing parts from reference TRBV7-3 and TRBJ2-3): GAGVSQTPSNKVTEKGKYVELRCDPISGHTALYWYRQSLGQGPEFLIYFQGTGAADDSGLPNDRFFAVRPEGSVSTLKIQRTERGDSAVYLCASRQGSGITDTDTQYFGPGTRLTVL.

The rearrangement joins TRBV24-1 to TRBJ1-1, with 9 bases aligning to TRBD1. From germline, CDR1 is KGHDR and CDR2 SFDVKD. The CDR3 is made up of 14 amino acids. The J segment lost 4 bases and the V segment lost 3 bases, leaving 2 bases of the junction unmatched. The CDR3: CATSDGTGSTEAFF. Written as DNA, the CDR3 is TGTGCCACCAGTGATGGGACAGGGAGCACTGAAGCTTTCTTT.

The sample holds a few counts of this clonotype. The rearrangement links TRBV12-3 or TRBV12-4 to TRBJ1-2; no firm D call. The V and J ends lost 4 bases and 3 bases respectively, with 18 bases between them. The CDR3 loop spans 16 amino acids. In DNA form, the CDR3 reads TGTGCCAGCAGTTCCACCAACTGGCAGGTGTACTATGGCTACACCTTC. This encodes CASSSTNWQVYYGYTF.

The V gene is TRBV7-9, the J gene TRBJ1-2; weak D call: TRBD1 (5 bases). There are 14 residues in the CDR3. The germline gives CDR1 SEHNR, CDR2 FQNEAQ (reference sequence). With 1 base removed from V and 7 bases from J, the gap between germline ends came to 13 bases. DNA of the CDR3: TGTGCCAGCAGCTTAGGGGACGGTCCGGGTGGCTACACCTTC. Translation gives CASSLGDGPGGYTF.

This clonotype was detected many times. The V and J genes are TRBV6-1 and TRBJ1-2; no clear D. Germline V CDR1 and CDR2: MNHNS, SASEGT. Between the trimmed V and J ends, which lost 2 bases and 4 bases, there was a span of 14 bases. The CDR3 length is 15 residues. The CDR3 sequence is CASSEWQDTSYGYTF. The CDR3 coding sequence is TGTGCCAGCAGTGAATGGCAGGATACAAGCTATGGCTACACCTTC.

This clonotype was seen repeatedly, ten times or more. A junction end diverges from the germline sequence, so it may reflect a read error. The chain has TRBV12-3 or TRBV12-4 and TRBJ2-1, with no clear D. The CDR3 is made up of 13 amino acids. The CDR3 coding sequence is TGTACCAGCAGTTTGGTTCCGTTTAATGAGCAGTTCTTC. It codes for CTSSLVPFNEQFF.

This clonotype was seen at least ten times. The V gene is TRBV6-5, the J gene TRBJ2-7, with D possibly TRBD2 on 6 matching bases. Trimming cost V 0 bases and J 3 bases, with 12 bases left between them. Germline lookup yields CDR1 MNHEY and CDR2 SVGAGI. This CDR3 comprises 15 residues. This chain's CDR3 is CASSYSVGSSYEQYF. CDR3 coding DNA: TGTGCCAGCAGTTACTCGGTCGGGAGTAGCTACGAGCAGTACTTC.

Ten or more counts support this clonotype. The chain uses TRBV10-3 and TRBJ2-1; possibly TRBD1 or TRBD2 for D (5 bases each). Germline V gene lookup returns CDR1 ENHRY and CDR2 SYGVKD. The CDR3 sequence is 14 residues long. The V gene lost 6 bases and the J gene lost 6 bases, with 15 bases spanning the gap. CDR3 loop: CAISWDAQGNEQFF. The CDR3 coding sequence is TGTGCCATCAGCTGGGACGCCCAAGGCAATGAGCAGTTCTTC.

With respect to this clonotype: A clone one base away is much larger, so this may be a read error. The V and J genes are TRBV7-8 and TRBJ1-3; D is unresolved. CDR1 and CDR2 from the germline V gene are SGHVS and FQNEAQ. V was shortened by 1 base and J by 5 bases, with 15 bases between the two germline ends. CDR3 length: 16 amino acids. CDR3 sequence reads: CASSLGLESSRNTIYF. Here the CDR3 DNA reads TGTGCCAGCAGCTTAGGTCTAGAGAGCAGCCGAAACACCATATATTTT.

This clonotype was observed a handful of times. The chain carries TRBV19 and TRBJ1-5, with unresolved D. Germline CDR1 and CDR2: LNHDA and SQIVND (reference sequence). This CDR3 comprises 14 residues. Trimming pared 0 bases from V and 6 bases from J, leaving 9 bases between. CDR3 in amino acids: CASSIDALSQPQHF. In DNA form, the CDR3 reads TGTGCCAGTAGTATAGACGCGCTTAGTCAGCCCCAGCATTTT.

In its sample, this clonotype was seen many times. The chain is built from TRBV4-1 and TRBJ1-1, with TRBD1 as a possible D gene (5 bases). V lost 0 bases and J lost 0, with 14 bases in between. CDR1 and CDR2 from the germline V gene are MGHRA and YSYEKL. This CDR3 contains 17 residues. CDR3 sequence (DNA): TGCGCCAGCAGCCAAGATGGGGACGGAGGCATGAACACTGAAGCTTTCTTT. Amino acids: CASSQDGDGGMNTEAFF.

This clonotype was observed at least ten times. The rearrangement links TRBV12-3 or TRBV12-4 to TRBJ2-2; D unresolved. The ends were cut back, 5 bases at V and 6 bases at J, with 7 bases in the middle. This CDR3 spans 12 amino acids. The CDR3 nucleotides read TGTGCCAGCAGTCGAGGATCCGGGGAGCTGTTTTTT. This gives the protein CASSRGSGELFF.

There are a few counts of this clonotype. The chain joins TRBV29-1 to TRBJ2-5; D remains unclear. Germline loops: CDR1 SQVTM, CDR2 ANQGSEA. This CDR3 region has 16 residues. Trimming stripped 2 bases from V and 4 bases from J, with 20 bases between. CDR3 sequence reads: CSVETLYILRPETQYF. CDR3 in DNA: TGCAGCGTTGAAACCCTCTACATTTTACGGCCAGAGACCCAGTACTTC.

At least ten counts were recorded for this clonotype. This chain uses TRBV12-3 or TRBV12-4 with TRBJ2-5; 7 bases are a match to TRBD2. V dropped 6 bases and J dropped 5; count of bases not matched to a gene: 12. The CDR3 has 15 residues. CDR3 loop: CASRGLAERVETQYF. The CDR3 DNA follows: TGTGCCAGCAGAGGGCTAGCGGAGCGGGTTGAGACCCAGTACTTC.

In this sample, this clonotype turned up many times. CDR3 sequence (DNA): TGTGCCAGCAATAGGGCTAGCGGGAGTGTCGTCGCAGATACGCAGTATTTT. This translates into CASNRASGSVVADTQYF. The rearrangement joins TRBV9 to TRBJ2-3; 10 bases fit TRBD2. Germline V gene lookup returns CDR1 SGDLS and CDR2 YYNGEE. The CDR3 totals 17 residues. Germline trimming cut 6 bases from V and 4 bases from J; bases unmatched to any gene: 14.

J is TRBJ2-7 and V is TRBV19; D uncertain. Germline V gene data show CDR1 as LNHDA and CDR2 as SQIVND (reference sequence). This CDR3 contains 18 residues. The V end lost 1 base, the J end lost 1 base, and 20 bases lay between the germline ends. The CDR3 bases are TGTGCCAGTAGTATAGGACCCTGGTCAGCCGATTATTCCTACGAGCAGTACTTC. It is translated as CASSIGPWSADYSYEQYF.

The rearrangement uses TRBV29-1 and TRBJ1-2; a weak D match, TRBD1 (5 bases). CDR3 length: 13 amino acids. Germline V gene sequence: CDR1 SQVTM, CDR2 ANQGSEA. Trimming left V 4 bases short and J 5 bases short, with 14 bases between. The CDR3 DNA reads TGCAGCGTTGGGGGGGAATCTTATTATGGCTACACCTTC. Amino acid sequence: CSVGGESYYGYTF.

This clonotype was counted at least ten times. V gene TRBV2 combines with J gene TRBJ1-2, with D unclear. The CDR3 is 11 residues long. The V gene lost 10 bases and the J gene lost 7 bases, with 13 bases spanning the gap. Germline V CDR1 and CDR2: SNHLY, FYNNEI. This CDR3 is CATQSPVGYTF. Written as DNA, the CDR3 is TGTGCCACCCAGAGCCCGGTTGGCTACACCTTC.

This clonotype was counted many times. The genes are TRBV10-1 and TRBJ2-1; D gene ambiguous. The CDR3 runs to 14 residues. V lost 0 bases and J 3 bases, leaving 6 bases between the germline ends. Germline CDR1 reads WNHNN; CDR2 reads SYGVQD (reference sequence). CDR3 protein: CASSESDHYNEQFF. In DNA, the CDR3 is TGCGCCAGCAGTGAGTCTGACCACTACAATGAGCAGTTCTTC.